What follows describes a single T cell receptor (beta chain). This sample was taken from a study of blood T cell repertoires in COVID-19. Background on the study: The United States, Italy and Spain provided the acute and convalescent COVID-19 samples. Sources were T cells, B-cell-depleted T cells, or PBMCs; the material itself was cDNA or gDNA.

In the study's own analysis: By means of reference gene primer amplification, nucleated cell counts were estimated. Method: immunoSEQ multiplex PCR; TCRdb's copy keeps in-frame clones and lacks some. V and J calls and clone size are copied from that table; D and trimming were computed from the DNA. This sample has tens of thousands of clones, with approximately 84% found just once. The germline CDR1 and CDR2 sequences are ENHRY and SYGVKD. Trimming shortened V by 6 bases and J by 6 bases, and 14 bases separated the two germline ends. The CDR3 runs 14 residues. The sample consisted of peripheral blood. The chain recombines TRBV10-3 with TRBJ2-2, with D perhaps TRBD2 (5 bases). The sequence came from a human donor with active or convalescent COVID-19. The donor label of this sample is uncertain. CDR3 protein: CAIRGSDVSGELFF. CDR3 bases: TGTGCCATCAGGGGTAGCGACGTGTCCGGGGAGCTGTTTTTT.